This is a list of T cell receptor beta chains from one sample in a study of cytomegalovirus exposure and HLA in healthy donors. Clones were sequenced by immunoSEQ multiplex PCR, and TCRdb holds only the in-frame ones, with some missing. The sample lists 130,000 to 150,000 clones; over 65% were seen once. Material: PBMCs. The receptors shown here come from a man between 35 and 55 years old in good health and CMV-seropositive. Both conserved end residues are part of each CDR3. A D gene is named only where the DNA matches it firmly. Only part of the rows carry a size: once, few, many, or a class if the clone is expanded.

abundance: NA
v_gene: TRBV6-5
j_gene: TRBJ1-1
d_gene: NA
CDR3aa: CASSYGNRAAEAFF
CDR3nt: TGTGCCAGCAGTTACGGCAACAGGGCCGCTGAAGCTTTCTTT

abundance: NA
v_gene: TRBV30
j_gene: TRBJ2-7
d_gene: NA
CDR3aa: CAYTASAVSYEQYF
CDR3nt: TGTGCCTACACCGCCAGCGCAGTCTCCTACGAGCAGTACTTC

abundance: NA
v_gene: TRBV2
j_gene: TRBJ1-5
d_gene: TRBD1
CDR3aa: CASSPDRVGQPQHF
CDR3nt: TGTGCCAGCAGCCCCGACAGGGTTGGTCAGCCCCAGCATTTT

abundance: NA
v_gene: TRBV6-1
j_gene: TRBJ1-1
d_gene: TRBD1
CDR3aa: CASRERGDRDTEAFF
CDR3nt: TGTGCCAGCAGAGAAAGGGGGGACAGAGACACTGAAGCTTTCTTT

abundance: NA
v_gene: TRBV28
j_gene: TRBJ2-4
d_gene: NA
CDR3aa: CASSLPDRNIQYF
CDR3nt: TGTGCCAGCAGTCTGCCGGACAGAAACATTCAGTACTTC

abundance: NA
v_gene: TRBV6-6
j_gene: TRBJ2-3
d_gene: TRBD1
CDR3aa: CASSYGGQGTDTQYF
CDR3nt: TGTGCCAGCAGTTACGGCGGACAGGGGACAGATACGCAGTATTTT

abundance: NA
v_gene: TRBV5-6
j_gene: TRBJ2-1
d_gene: TRBD2
CDR3aa: CASSLGNGFGGSDNEQFF
CDR3nt: TGTGCCAGCAGCTTGGGAAATGGGTTCGGCGGGAGTGACAATGAGCAGTTCTTC

abundance: NA
v_gene: TRBV5-4
j_gene: TRBJ2-1
d_gene: NA
CDR3aa: CASSFAGGTYNEQFF
CDR3nt: TGTGCCAGCAGCTTTGCTGGCGGGACTTACAATGAGCAGTTCTTC

abundance: NA
v_gene: TRBV7-8
j_gene: TRBJ1-4
d_gene: TRBD1
CDR3aa: CASSPGGQGSEKLFF
CDR3nt: TGTGCCAGCAGCCCGGGGGGACAGGGGAGTGAAAAACTGTTTTTT

abundance: NA
v_gene: TRBV7-6
j_gene: TRBJ2-7
d_gene: TRBD2
CDR3aa: CASSRTSGSTHEQYF
CDR3nt: TGTGCCAGCAGTCGAACTAGCGGGAGTACCCACGAGCAGTACTTC

abundance: NA
v_gene: TRBV6-5
j_gene: TRBJ1-5
d_gene: NA
CDR3aa: CASSYSTGGQPQHF
CDR3nt: TGTGCCAGCAGTTACTCGACGGGGGGACAGCCCCAGCATTTT

abundance: NA
v_gene: TRBV11-2
j_gene: TRBJ2-5
d_gene: TRBD2
CDR3aa: CASSEGLAGGTQETQYF
CDR3nt: TGTGCCAGCAGCGAAGGACTAGCGGGAGGAACCCAAGAGACCCAGTACTTC

abundance: NA
v_gene: TRBV4-3
j_gene: TRBJ2-3
d_gene: TRBD1
CDR3aa: CASSPQGTASTDTQYF
CDR3nt: TGCGCCAGCAGCCCGCAGGGGACAGCTAGCACAGATACGCAGTATTTT

abundance: NA
v_gene: TRBV19
j_gene: TRBJ1-4
d_gene: NA
CDR3aa: CASSIVGVRTTNEKLFF
CDR3nt: TGTGCCAGTAGTATAGTCGGCGTGAGGACAACTAATGAAAAACTGTTTTTT

abundance: NA
v_gene: TRBV7-9
j_gene: TRBJ1-1
d_gene: NA
CDR3aa: CSSSGGTAYTEAFF
CDR3nt: TGTTCCAGCAGCGGAGGGACGGCTTACACTGAAGCTTTCTTT

abundance: NA
v_gene: TRBV6-5
j_gene: TRBJ2-7
d_gene: NA
CDR3aa: CASRVTTGYYEQYF
CDR3nt: TGTGCCAGCAGAGTTACCACCGGGTACTACGAGCAGTACTTC

abundance: few
v_gene: TRBV14
j_gene: TRBJ2-1
d_gene: TRBD2
CDR3aa: CASSERTSGYNEQFF
CDR3nt: TGTGCCAGCAGCGAGAGGACTAGCGGATACAATGAGCAGTTCTTC

abundance: NA
v_gene: TRBV7-9
j_gene: TRBJ2-3
d_gene: TRBD2
CDR3aa: CSSSPRASGSGDTQYF
CDR3nt: TGTTCCAGCAGCCCCAGGGCTAGCGGGAGTGGAGATACGCAGTATTTT

abundance: NA
v_gene: TRBV7-3
j_gene: TRBJ2-1
d_gene: NA
CDR3aa: CASSLEAGPYNEQFF
CDR3nt: TGTGCCAGCAGCTTAGAGGCGGGACCCTACAATGAGCAGTTCTTC

abundance: NA
v_gene: TRBV28
j_gene: TRBJ2-1
d_gene: TRBD2
CDR3aa: CASSSISGKSYNEQFF
CDR3nt: TGTGCCAGCAGTTCAATTAGCGGGAAGTCCTACAATGAGCAGTTCTTC